A single sample gave rise to the 27 T cell receptor beta chains below, sequenced in a study of T cell repertoires in cytomegalovirus infection. What these receptors recognize is not known. One entry per CDR3 protein, called by TCRdb with MiXCR from the reads. Of 35,000 to 55,000 distinct CDR3 sequences in the sample, roughly 19% were seen once. The sample consisted of CD8+ T cells from cultured PBMCs, taken from culture after CMV antigen stimulation. The origin of the receptors is a human donor in good health (CMV status not recorded). Some clones in this sample may be carry-over from other donors' samples.

This clonotype showed up just a few times. The rearrangement uses TRBV15 and TRBJ2-7, with 8 positions matching TRBD1. Losses at the gene ends were 0 bases for V and 3 bases for J; bases not matched to a gene: 4. Germline V gives CDR1 LNHNV, CDR2 YYDKDF (reference sequence). The CDR3 is 15 amino acids. The CDR3 loop is CATSRDMDRDYEQYF. CDR3 in DNA: TGTGCCACCAGCAGAGATATGGACAGGGACTACGAGCAGTACTTC.

The chain combines TRBV7-9 with TRBJ2-5; tentative D call: TRBD2 (5 bases). The germline gives CDR1 SEHNR, CDR2 FQNEAQ (reference sequence). The CDR3 is 16 amino acids. The V end was cut by 3 bases, the J end by 2 bases, with 16 bases between. The CDR3 DNA follows: TGTGCCAGCAGCTTTGGGGAGACAACGGATCAAGAGACCCAGTACTTC. Amino acids: CASSFGETTDQETQYF.

This clonotype occurred once. This chain joins TRBV30 and TRBJ2-5; 14 bases fit TRBD2. The ends lost 3 bases at V and 0 bases at J; junction bases unmatched: 6. From germline, CDR1 is GTSNPN and CDR2 SVGIG (reference sequence). The CDR3 extends over 17 amino acids. The CDR3 region has the DNA TGTGCCTGGAGGGTCCCGGGACTAGCGGGAGACCAAGAGACCCAGTACTTC. It specifies CAWRVPGLAGDQETQYF.

This clonotype appeared many times. This chain joins TRBV7-2 and TRBJ1-1, with D possibly matching TRBD1 (5 bases). V lost 4 bases and J lost 4, with 13 bases in between. This CDR3 region has 14 residues. Germline V gene data show CDR1 as SGHTA and CDR2 as FQGNSA. CDR3 loop: CASSSSGSSTEAFF. The CDR3 DNA follows: TGTGCCAGCAGCTCTTCAGGGTCGAGCACTGAAGCTTTCTTT.

This sequence joins TRBV6-1 and TRBJ1-3, with 7 bases matching TRBD1. The CDR3 sequence is 14 residues long. The V gene end was trimmed by 8 bases and the J gene end by 0 bases; junction bases not matched to a gene: 4. Germline V lookup: CDR1 MNHNS, CDR2 SASEGT. In nucleotides, the CDR3 is TGTGCCAGCGGGGACAGTCTCTCTGGAAACACCATATATTTT. It codes for CASGDSLSGNTIYF.

This chain uses TRBV27 with TRBJ2-5; no reliable D call. The V gene lost 6 bases and the J gene lost 0 bases, with 11 bases spanning the gap. This CDR3 is 14 amino acids long. The germline V gene encodes CDR1 MNHEY and CDR2 SMNVEV (reference sequence). The CDR3 sequence: CASSASGYQETQYF. The CDR3 DNA reads TGTGCCAGCAGCGCCTCCGGGTACCAAGAGACCCAGTACTTC.

This clonotype was seen repeatedly, ten times or more. V and J are TRBV15 and TRBJ2-5; D ambiguous. The germline V gene encodes CDR1 LNHNV and CDR2 YYDKDF (reference sequence). Trimming removed 0 bases from V and 4 bases from J, with 9 bases in between. This CDR3 is built from 14 residues. The CDR3 here is CATSRDAGTETQYF. The CDR3 coding sequence is TGTGCCACCAGCAGAGATGCCGGAACAGAGACCCAGTACTTC.

The chain employs TRBV15 and TRBJ1-4; 9 bases fit TRBD1. The CDR3 extends over 15 amino acids. The germline gives CDR1 LNHNV, CDR2 YYDKDF (reference sequence). V gave up 6 bases and J gave up 8 bases; unmatched junction bases: 10. The CDR3 DNA is TGTGCCACCAGGAAGATACAGGGGGCGTTGGAAAAACTGTTTTTT. It encodes CATRKIQGALEKLFF.

This clonotype came up a few times. V is TRBV7-6 and J is TRBJ1-1, with unresolved D. Germline values: CDR1 SGHVS, CDR2 FNYEAQ. This CDR3 region has 12 residues. The germline V and J ends were trimmed by 5 bases and 8 bases, with 12 bases remaining between them. The CDR3 DNA reads as TGTGCCAGCAGCACCCGGGCCGCCGAAGCTTTCTTT. This gives the protein CASSTRAAEAFF.

In its sample, this clonotype was seen many times. This chain links TRBV24-1 with TRBJ1-1; weak D call: TRBD1 (6 bases). V was trimmed by 5 bases and J by 1 base, leaving 13 bases between them. Per germline, CDR1 KGHDR and CDR2 SFDVKD. CDR3 length: 15 residues. CDR3 protein: CATSGADSGNTEAFF. CDR3 bases: TGTGCCACCAGTGGGGCGGACAGCGGGAACACTGAAGCTTTCTTT.

There are many counts of this clonotype. The CDR3 here is CASSLAETGMTEAFF. CDR3 DNA sequence: TGTGCCAGCAGCTTAGCAGAGACAGGGATGACTGAAGCTTTCTTT. This chain links TRBV7-6 with TRBJ1-1, with 7 nucleotides matching TRBD1. The CDR3 runs 15 residues. V was pared by 0 bases and J by 5 bases, with 6 bases of the junction left unmatched. Germline V CDR1 and CDR2: SGHVS, FNYEAQ.

J is TRBJ2-2 and V is TRBV5-5; TRBD2 might be the D (6 bases). Per germline, CDR1 SGHKS and CDR2 YYEKEE (reference sequence). The length of the CDR3 is 15 residues. V lost 4 bases to trimming and J lost 1 base, with 11 bases between them. The CDR3 here is CASSAGTVNTGELFF. For the CDR3, the DNA is TGTGCCAGCAGCGCCGGGACTGTGAACACCGGGGAGCTGTTTTTT.

The V call is TRBV20-1, the J call TRBJ2-2; possibly TRBD1 or TRBD2 for D (5 bases each). The CDR3 consists of 14 residues. Trimming cost V 4 bases and J 6 bases, with 15 bases left between them. Germline values: CDR1 DFQATT, CDR2 SNEGSKA (reference sequence). The CDR3 sequence is CSAIDGTRPGELFF. CDR3 nucleotide sequence: TGCAGTGCTATCGACGGGACGAGGCCCGGGGAGCTGTTTTTT.

The V gene is TRBV20-1, the J gene TRBJ1-3; D is perhaps TRBD1 (6 bases). The CDR3 spans 16 residues. The germline CDR1 and CDR2 sequences are DFQATT and SNEGSKA (reference sequence). V shed 1 base and J shed 0 bases, with 13 bases lying between them. The CDR3 loop is CSARGPGASSGNTIYF. CDR3 nucleotides: TGCAGTGCTAGAGGGCCGGGGGCAAGCTCTGGAAACACCATATATTTT.

The V gene is TRBV28, the J gene TRBJ1-5; D is undetermined. The ends were cut back, 6 bases at V and 0 bases at J, with 12 bases in the middle. Germline CDR1 and CDR2: MDHEN and SYDVKM. The CDR3 loop spans 15 amino acids. In DNA, the CDR3 is TGTGCCAGCAGACCCGGGGAGTATAGCAATCAGCCCCAGCATTTT. It translates to CASRPGEYSNQPQHF.

This clonotype has ten or more counts. The chain uses TRBV2 and TRBJ1-6, with 7 bases matching TRBD1. Germline loops: CDR1 SNHLY, CDR2 FYNNEI. This CDR3 is built from 20 residues. Germline trimming cut 6 bases from V and 9 bases from J; bases unmatched to any gene: 26. The CDR3 reads CASRTVFSFRDSGRFSPLHF. As DNA, the CDR3 is TGTGCCAGCAGGACGGTCTTTTCTTTCCGGGACAGTGGGAGGTTTTCACCCCTCCACTTT.

This clonotype showed up just a few times. V usage is TRBV14 and J usage is TRBJ1-6; weak D call: TRBD1 (5 bases). Per germline, CDR1 SGHDN and CDR2 FVKESK. CDR3 length: 20 residues. The germline V and J ends were trimmed by 5 bases and 0 bases, with 23 bases remaining between them. The CDR3 sequence is CASSARDVGRVSSYNSPLHF. CDR3 sequence (DNA): TGTGCCAGCAGCGCGCGAGACGTTGGCAGGGTCAGCTCCTATAATTCACCCCTCCACTTT.

In this sample, this clonotype turned up many times. CDR3 DNA: TGTGCCAGCAGTCCCCACACAGGGTTTCTAGCAGATACGCAGTATTTT. Its translation is CASSPHTGFLADTQYF. The chain joins TRBV12-3 or TRBV12-4 to TRBJ2-3, with TRBD1 as a possible D gene (6 bases). The CDR3 runs 16 residues. Trimming shortened V by 5 bases and J by 4 bases, and 19 bases separated the two germline ends.

The chain links TRBV4-3 to TRBJ1-1; D is undetermined. V gave up 0 bases and J gave up 2 bases, with 13 bases separating them. This CDR3 has 16 amino acids. CDR1 and CDR2 from the germline V gene are LGHNA and YSLEER. The CDR3 loop reads CASSQDAGRGNTEAFF. The CDR3 DNA follows: TGCGCCAGCAGCCAAGATGCGGGCAGAGGCAACACTGAAGCTTTCTTT.

This clonotype came up a few times. The chain is built from TRBV19 and TRBJ1-1; D possibly corresponds to TRBD1 (6 bases). Germline V gene lookup returns CDR1 LNHDA and CDR2 SQIVND (reference sequence). V dropped 2 bases and J dropped 1 base, with 11 bases sitting between them. The CDR3 sequence is 15 residues long. The CDR3 is CASSIKWGQNTEAFF. CDR3 nucleotide sequence: TGTGCCAGTAGTATAAAATGGGGACAGAACACTGAAGCTTTCTTT.

This clonotype was observed a handful of times. The rearrangement uses TRBV6-2 or TRBV6-3 and TRBJ2-6; D ambiguous. Trimming cost V 6 bases and J 0 bases, with 15 bases left between them. Germline CDR1 MNHEY, CDR2 SVGEGT. The CDR3 spans 17 residues. The CDR3: CASRSWDIGSGANVLTF. In DNA form, the CDR3 reads TGTGCCAGCAGATCATGGGATATAGGCTCTGGGGCCAACGTCCTGACTTTC.

The chain recombines TRBV27 with TRBJ1-1; TRBD1 matches 9 bases. V was pared by 6 bases and J by 8 bases, with 10 bases of the junction left unmatched. The length of the CDR3 is 14 residues. Germline lookup yields CDR1 MNHEY and CDR2 SMNVEV (reference sequence). CDR3 loop: CASSRRQGVGEAFF. In DNA form, the CDR3 reads TGTGCCAGCAGCCGTCGACAGGGGGTGGGGGAAGCTTTCTTT.

This clonotype occurred a few times. V and J are TRBV29-1 and TRBJ2-1; 11 bases map to TRBD1. This CDR3 is 14 amino acids long. The germline gives CDR1 SQVTM, CDR2 ANQGSEA. J lost 3 bases, V lost 3 bases, and 1 base had no gene match. The CDR3 region is CSVDGTGGYNEQFF. CDR3 DNA: TGCAGCGTTGATGGGACAGGGGGCTACAATGAGCAGTTCTTC.

This chain joins TRBV11-2 and TRBJ1-1; the match to TRBD1 covers 9 bases. Germline CDR1 is SGHAT and CDR2 is FQNNGV. With V trimmed by 7 bases and J by 7 bases, 7 bases remained unmatched. The CDR3 runs to 13 residues. The CDR3 is CASTRTGANEAFF. CDR3 bases: TGTGCCAGCACACGGACAGGGGCTAATGAAGCTTTCTTT.

This clonotype was seen ten or more times. This sequence joins TRBV6-1 and TRBJ2-3; a possible D gene is TRBD2 (6 bases). With 2 bases removed from V and 6 bases from J, the gap between germline ends came to 15 bases. The CDR3 has 15 residues. Germline values: CDR1 MNHNS, CDR2 SASEGT. CDR3 bases: TGTGCCAGCAGTGAAATATCGGGGGAAGAGGATACGCAGTATTTT. This gives the protein CASSEISGEEDTQYF.

In its sample, this clonotype was seen many times. In DNA, the CDR3 is TGTGCCAGCAGCCCCCCCGAAGTTAGCGGGGTCTCCTACGAGCAGTACTTC. It codes for CASSPPEVSGVSYEQYF. The chain uses TRBV11-2 and TRBJ2-7, with TRBD2 identical over 8 bases. CDR3 size: 17 residues. V shed 5 bases and J 0 bases; nucleotides not matched to a gene: 12. Germline V gene sequence: CDR1 SGHAT, CDR2 FQNNGV.

This chain joins TRBV27 and TRBJ2-7, with 7 positions matching TRBD2. Germline V gene sequence: CDR1 MNHEY, CDR2 SMNVEV (reference sequence). CDR3 length equals 13 residues. Trimming cost V 3 bases and J 7 bases; bases outside gene matches: 6. CDR3 amino acids: CASSLWGGEEQYF. CDR3 sequence (DNA): TGTGCCAGCAGTTTGTGGGGGGGTGAGGAGCAGTACTTC.